This TCR beta chain is drawn from a study of blood T cell repertoires in COVID-19 (dated by TCRdb to the early 2020s). Concerning the study at large: Samples covering the acute and convalescent phases of COVID-19 were provided by collaborators in the United States, Italy and Spain. The material from the prospective study consisted of cDNA or gDNA derived from T cells, B-cell-depleted T cells, or PBMCs. Deeply sampled blood TCRbeta repertoires from subjects exposed to, actively infected with, or recovered from COVID-19 were included in the dataset. The repertoires were released in a freely available public database intended as a resource for research on the immune response to SARS-CoV-2. Samples came from the ongoing ImmuneRACE study (first 160 participants) plus 1,254 subjects from 6 global collaborators. Nearly every sample came with metadata listing a de-identified subject ID, COVID-19 status, age in years and sex. Where HLA class I and class II types were available, the types were taken from metadata supplied by the sample provider, not from assay-based typing. Findings and caveats that apply to the study as a whole: The quantity of clinical and demographic metadata differed by source and by participant and was supplied without curation.

TCRbeta CDR3 regions were amplified from genomic DNA using the immunoSEQ Assay, a bias-controlled multiplex PCR. The study's processing was this. The number of nucleated cells in each sample was estimated from the amplification of reference gene primers within the assay. To quantify the absolute abundance of each unique TCRbeta CDR3 rearrangement, sequence reads were collapsed and filtered. For each sample, productive Simpson clonality was calculated as the square root of Simpson's diversity index over productive rearrangements. This is the immuneACCESS table as TCRdb keeps it, with only in-frame sequences that have V and J called. A part of the clones is gone; compared with another copy, unresolved V genes explain less than half, and the rest is unexplained. V and J calls and clone size are those listed in that table; D and trimming were worked out from the DNA. The sample table shows tens of thousands of clones, and approximately 80% are seen once. Of the sample, around 5% is held by the ten largest clones.

The CDR3 starts with the cysteine, ends with the phenylalanine, and has 16 residues. Only the CDR3 DNA is retained, 48 bases long and in frame from the first base. Per the germline V gene (reference sequence), MNHEY is the CDR1 and SMNVEV is the CDR2. Trimming leaves V shorter by 5 bases and J shorter by 4 bases, with the junction holding 10 bases beyond the gene matches. As to this clone: Its antigen remains unidentified. The sample holds no much larger clone one base away, and base qualities are not on file.

The collaborating institutions used their own protocols to collect whole blood in K2EDTA tubes. For TCRbeta analysis, collaborator samples were shipped as frozen whole blood, as isolated PBMCs, or as DNA extracted from either sample type. The chain couples TRBV27 to TRBJ1-4; TRBD1 fits 7 bases in the junction. The source is an elderly woman with active or convalescent COVID-19. The sequenced sample consisted of peripheral blood. The DNA reads TGTGCCAGCAGTGGCCCCTCGGGACAGATTAATGAAAAACTGTTTTTT. This encodes CASSGPSGQINEKLFF.